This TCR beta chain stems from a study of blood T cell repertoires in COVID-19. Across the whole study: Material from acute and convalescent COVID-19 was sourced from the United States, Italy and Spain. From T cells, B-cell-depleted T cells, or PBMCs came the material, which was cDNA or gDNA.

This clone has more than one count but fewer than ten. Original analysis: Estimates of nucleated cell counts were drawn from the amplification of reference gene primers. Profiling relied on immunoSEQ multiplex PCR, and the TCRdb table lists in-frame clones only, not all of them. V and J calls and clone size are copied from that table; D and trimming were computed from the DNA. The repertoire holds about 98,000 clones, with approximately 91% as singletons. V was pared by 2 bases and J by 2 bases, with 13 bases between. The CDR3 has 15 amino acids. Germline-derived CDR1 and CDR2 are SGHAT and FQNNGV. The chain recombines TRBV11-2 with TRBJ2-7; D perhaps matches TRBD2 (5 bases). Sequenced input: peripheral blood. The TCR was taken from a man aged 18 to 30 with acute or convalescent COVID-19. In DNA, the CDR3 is TGTGCCAGCAGCTTACATCGGGGTCCGGCCTACGAGCAGTACTTC. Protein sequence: CASSLHRGPAYEQYF.